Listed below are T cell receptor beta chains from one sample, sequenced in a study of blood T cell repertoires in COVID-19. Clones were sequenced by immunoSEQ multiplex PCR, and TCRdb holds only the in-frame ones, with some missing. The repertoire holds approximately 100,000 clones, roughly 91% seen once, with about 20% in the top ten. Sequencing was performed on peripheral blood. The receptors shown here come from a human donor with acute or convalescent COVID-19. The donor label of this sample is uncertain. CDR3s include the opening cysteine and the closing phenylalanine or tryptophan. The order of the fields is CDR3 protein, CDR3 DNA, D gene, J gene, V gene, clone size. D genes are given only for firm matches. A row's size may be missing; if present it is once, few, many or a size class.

CASSLAGGRRYGYTF TGTGCCAGCAGCTTAGCGGGGGGGCGGAGGTATGGCTACACCTTC - TRBJ1-2 TRBV7-8 -
CASSQDWGKQYF TGTGCCAGCAGCCAGGATTGGGGCAAGCAGTACTTC - TRBJ2-7 TRBV14 -
CASSAETGYEQYF TGTGCCAGCTCGGCCGAAACAGGATACGAGCAGTACTTC - TRBJ2-7 TRBV6-5 -
CASSLVAYSYNEQFF TGCGCCAGCAGCTTGGTCGCCTACTCCTACAATGAGCAGTTCTTC - TRBJ2-1 TRBV5-1 once
CASSLAGFQPQHF TGTGCCAGCAGCTTAGCCGGGTTCCAGCCCCAGCATTTT - TRBJ1-5 TRBV7-9 -
CASSSGQGLEKLFF TGCGCCAGCAGTTCGGGACAGGGGCTTGAAAAACTGTTTTTT TRBD1 TRBJ1-4 TRBV5-1 -
CASSDRGSSPNEKLFF TGTGCCAGCAGCGACAGGGGTAGCTCGCCTAATGAAAAACTGTTTTTT TRBD1 TRBJ1-4 TRBV6-2/TRBV6-3 -
CASSIVFPLGLYEQYF TGTGCCAGTAGTATAGTCTTTCCCCTAGGCCTCTACGAGCAGTACTTC - TRBJ2-7 TRBV19 -
CASRTGTANNEQFF TGTGCCAGTAGAACCGGGACAGCTAACAATGAGCAGTTCTTC TRBD1 TRBJ2-1 TRBV27 -
CASRGLDSNQPQHF TGTGCCAGCCGAGGGCTAGATAGCAATCAGCCCCAGCATTTT - TRBJ1-5 TRBV28 -
CASSAYRASNQPQHF TGTGCCAGCAGTGCCTACAGGGCTAGCAATCAGCCCCAGCATTTT - TRBJ1-5 TRBV27 -
CASSLTGARSQPQHF TGTGCCAGCAGTTTGACAGGGGCGAGGAGTCAGCCCCAGCATTTT TRBD1 TRBJ1-5 TRBV7-9 -
CASSQGQGAWDSPLHF TGTGCCAGCAGCCAAGGTCAGGGGGCTTGGGATTCACCCCTCCACTTT TRBD1 TRBJ1-6 TRBV4-2 -
CASSQAARDSGNTIYF TGCGCCAGCAGCCAAGCAGCCCGGGACTCTGGAAACACCATATATTTT - TRBJ1-3 TRBV4-3 few
CASSFHLAGTGGVLNGYTF TGTGCCAGCAGCTTCCATCTCGCCGGGACAGGCGGAGTTTTAAATGGCTACACCTTC TRBD1 TRBJ1-2 TRBV7-2 -
CASSYGGTGELFF TGTGCCAGCAGTTATGGAGGGACCGGGGAGCTGTTTTTT - TRBJ2-2 TRBV6-5 -
CASSQVFAQGGRETQYF TGCGCCAGCAGCCAAGTATTTGCACAGGGGGGACGAGAGACCCAGTACTTC TRBD1 TRBJ2-5 TRBV4-3 -
CASSFDHKSSYEQYF TGCGCCAGCAGCTTTGATCATAAGAGCTCCTACGAGCAGTACTTC - TRBJ2-7 TRBV5-1 -
CAISDLLRGQNTEAFF TGTGCCATCAGTGACTTGTTGCGGGGGCAGAACACTGAAGCTTTCTTT - TRBJ1-1 TRBV10-3 -
CASSQEGTGASPLHF TGCGCCAGCAGCCAAGAAGGGACAGGAGCCTCACCCCTCCACTTT TRBD1 TRBJ1-6 TRBV4-1 -
CAWNSYNEQFF TGTGCCTGGAACTCTTACAATGAGCAGTTCTTC - TRBJ2-1 TRBV30 -
CASSEVGGSTDTQYF TGTGCCAGCAGTGAAGTCGGCGGGAGCACAGATACGCAGTATTTT - TRBJ2-3 TRBV6-1 -
CASSNPGTGVKNIQYF TGTGCCAGCAGCAATCCCGGGACAGGAGTCAAAAACATTCAGTACTTC TRBD1 TRBJ2-4 TRBV5-6 -
CSASSVLQGDSNQPQHF TGCAGTGCTAGTTCCGTATTACAGGGAGATAGCAATCAGCCCCAGCATTTT - TRBJ1-5 TRBV20-1 -
CASSYSPSGGWNEQFF TGTGCCAGCAGTTACTCGCCTAGCGGGGGGTGGAATGAGCAGTTCTTC TRBD2 TRBJ2-1 TRBV6-5 -
CASSHPPGIAATPLHF TGTGCCAGCAGCCACCCACCAGGGATTGCAGCAACACCCCTCCACTTT - TRBJ1-6 TRBV3-1/TRBV3-2 -
CASSQDWGTGSGELFF TGCGCCAGCAGCCAAGATTGGGGGACAGGGAGTGGGGAGCTGTTTTTT TRBD1 TRBJ2-2 TRBV4-3 -
CASSAGLARVGQETQYF TGTGCCAGTAGTGCTGGACTAGCGAGGGTGGGCCAAGAGACCCAGTACTTC TRBD2 TRBJ2-5 TRBV19 -
CASSLGGIRTDTQYF TGTGCCAGCAGCTTAGGCGGGATAAGGACAGATACGCAGTATTTT - TRBJ2-3 TRBV7-6 -
CASSQDRDRLDEQYF TGTGCCAGCAGCCAAGATCGGGACAGGCTGGACGAGCAGTACTTC TRBD1 TRBJ2-7 TRBV4-2 -
CAWLFPGWNTEAFF TGTGCCTGGCTCTTCCCGGGATGGAACACTGAAGCTTTCTTT - TRBJ1-1 TRBV30 few
CASRGADYNEQFF TGTGCCTCCCGGGGGGCAGACTACAATGAGCAGTTCTTC - TRBJ2-1 TRBV12-3/TRBV12-4 many
CASSLAARGRNSPLHF TGTGCCAGCAGCTTAGCCGCTCGGGGAAGGAATTCACCCCTCCACTTT - TRBJ1-6 TRBV7-6 -
CAISVGQGTYGYTF TGTGCCATCAGTGTAGGACAGGGGACCTATGGCTACACCTTC TRBD1 TRBJ1-2 TRBV10-3 -
CATRDSLSYEQYF TGTGCCACCCGGGACAGCCTCTCCTACGAGCAGTACTTC TRBD1 TRBJ2-7 TRBV24-1 -
CASRTGTSGGNEQFF TGTGCCAGCAGGACCGGGACTAGCGGGGGCAATGAGCAGTTCTTC TRBD2 TRBJ2-1 TRBV6-5 -
CASSLSGGMNTEAFF TGTGCCAGCAGTTTATCCGGCGGAATGAACACTGAAGCTTTCTTT - TRBJ1-1 TRBV27 -
CAEKRGQGYQPQHF TGCGCCGAAAAGCGAGGACAGGGCTATCAGCCCCAGCATTTT TRBD1 TRBJ1-5 TRBV5-1 -
CATSEGDRSKETQYF TGTGCCACCAGTGAGGGGGACAGGTCAAAAGAGACCCAGTACTTC TRBD1 TRBJ2-5 TRBV24-1 -
CASRWTADYSPLHF TGTGCCAGCAGATGGACAGCAGACTATTCACCCCTCCACTTT - TRBJ1-6 TRBV28 -
CASSPTGSNTGELFF TGTGCCAGCTCACCGACAGGGTCAAACACCGGGGAGCTGTTTTTT TRBD1 TRBJ2-2 TRBV18 -
CASSSLGTSGGWETQYF TGTGCCAGCAGTTCACTCGGGACTAGCGGGGGGTGGGAGACCCAGTACTTC TRBD2 TRBJ2-5 TRBV28 -
CASSLAPPSGEQFF TGTGCCAGCAGCTTAGCCCCTCCGAGCGGCGAGCAGTTCTTC - TRBJ2-1 TRBV7-6 -
CASSSWIEANYGYTF TGTGCCAGCAGTTCTTGGATTGAGGCTAACTATGGCTACACCTTC - TRBJ1-2 TRBV6-5 -
CAISIGTGSEQYF TGTGCCATCAGTATTGGGACAGGGAGCGAGCAGTACTTC TRBD1 TRBJ2-7 TRBV10-3 -
CASLGTGNGQPQHF TGTGCCAGTTTGGGCACAGGGAACGGACAGCCCCAGCATTTT - TRBJ1-5 TRBV6-5 -
CASTGGLTDTQYF TGTGCCAGCACCGGCGGCCTCACAGATACGCAGTATTTT - TRBJ2-3 TRBV28 -
CASNGPGTGNYGYTF TGTGCCAGCAACGGTCCCGGGACAGGGAACTATGGCTACACCTTC TRBD1 TRBJ1-2 TRBV28 -
CASSTRQGYNSPLHF TGTGCCAGCAGCACCCGACAGGGATATAATTCACCCCTCCACTTT TRBD1 TRBJ1-6 TRBV11-2 -
CASSYPGTPEAFF TGTGCCAGCAGTTACCCCGGGACACCCGAAGCTTTCTTT - TRBJ1-1 TRBV7-2 -
CASSSSGLAGTDTQYF TGTGCCAGCAGCTCGTCGGGACTAGCGGGCACAGATACGCAGTATTTT TRBD2 TRBJ2-3 TRBV13 -
CSARGVAGGTYEQYF TGCAGCGCACGGGGAGTAGCAGGGGGTACCTACGAGCAGTACTTC TRBD1 TRBJ2-7 TRBV29-1 -
CASSEAGEGEFF TGTGCCAGCAGTGAAGCAGGGGAAGGCGAGTTCTTC - TRBJ2-1 TRBV2 -